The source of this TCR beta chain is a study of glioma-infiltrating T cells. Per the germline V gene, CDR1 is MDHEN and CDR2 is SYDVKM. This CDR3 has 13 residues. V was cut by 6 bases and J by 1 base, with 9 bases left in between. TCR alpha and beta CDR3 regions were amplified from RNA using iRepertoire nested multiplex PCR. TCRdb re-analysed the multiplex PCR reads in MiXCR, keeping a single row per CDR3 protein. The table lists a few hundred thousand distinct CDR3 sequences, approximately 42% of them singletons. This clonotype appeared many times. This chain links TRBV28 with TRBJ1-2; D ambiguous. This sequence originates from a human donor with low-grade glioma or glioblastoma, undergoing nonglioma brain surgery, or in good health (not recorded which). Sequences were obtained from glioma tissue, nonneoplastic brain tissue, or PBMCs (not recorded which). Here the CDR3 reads CASRTEDNYGYTF. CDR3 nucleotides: TGTGCCAGCAGGACTGAGGATAACTATGGCTACACCTTC.